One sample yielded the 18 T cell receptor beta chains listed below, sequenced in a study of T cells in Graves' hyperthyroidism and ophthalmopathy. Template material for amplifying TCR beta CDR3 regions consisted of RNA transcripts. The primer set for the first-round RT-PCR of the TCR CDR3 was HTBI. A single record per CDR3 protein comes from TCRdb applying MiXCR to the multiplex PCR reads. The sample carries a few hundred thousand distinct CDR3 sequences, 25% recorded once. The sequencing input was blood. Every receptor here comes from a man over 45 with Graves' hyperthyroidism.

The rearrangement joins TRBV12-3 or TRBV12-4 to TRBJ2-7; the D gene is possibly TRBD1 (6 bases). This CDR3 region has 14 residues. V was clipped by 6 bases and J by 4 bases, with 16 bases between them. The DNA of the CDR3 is TGTGCCAGCAGACCTGACAGGCGCAAGTACGAGCAGTACTTC. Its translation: CASRPDRRKYEQYF.

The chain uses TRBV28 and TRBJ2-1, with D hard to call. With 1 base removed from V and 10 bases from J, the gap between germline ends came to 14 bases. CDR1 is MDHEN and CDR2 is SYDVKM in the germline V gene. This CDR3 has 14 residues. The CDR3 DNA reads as TGTGCCAGCAGTTTATCCCTCTCTCGGGCGGAGCAGTTCTTC. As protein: CASSLSLSRAEQFF.

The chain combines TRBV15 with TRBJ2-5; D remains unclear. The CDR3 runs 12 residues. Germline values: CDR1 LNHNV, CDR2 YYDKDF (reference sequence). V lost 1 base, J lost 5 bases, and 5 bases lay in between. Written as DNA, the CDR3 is TGTGCCACCAGCAGAGTGGAGGAGACCCAGTACTTC. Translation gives CATSRVEETQYF.

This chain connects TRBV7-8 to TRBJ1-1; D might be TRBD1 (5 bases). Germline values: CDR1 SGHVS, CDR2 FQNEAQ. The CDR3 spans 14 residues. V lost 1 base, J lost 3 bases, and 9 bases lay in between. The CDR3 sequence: CASSLDGDYTEAFF. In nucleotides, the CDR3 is TGTGCCAGCAGCTTAGACGGGGACTACACTGAAGCTTTCTTT.

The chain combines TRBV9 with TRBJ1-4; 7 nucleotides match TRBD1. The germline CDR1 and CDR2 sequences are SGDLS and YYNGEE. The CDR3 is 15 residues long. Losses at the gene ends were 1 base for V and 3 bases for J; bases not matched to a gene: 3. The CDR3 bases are TGTGCCAGCAGCGTATCAGGGGGGCCTAATGAAAAACTGTTTTTT. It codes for CASSVSGGPNEKLFF.

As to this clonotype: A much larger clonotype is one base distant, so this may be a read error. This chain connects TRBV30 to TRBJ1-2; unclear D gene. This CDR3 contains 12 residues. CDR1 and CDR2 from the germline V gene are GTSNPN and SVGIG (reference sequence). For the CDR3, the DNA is TGTGCCTGGAGTAGATCTAACTATGGCTGCACCTTC. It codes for CAWSRSNYGCTF. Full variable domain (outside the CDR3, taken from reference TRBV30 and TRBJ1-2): SQTIHQWPATLVQPVGSPLSLECTVEGTSNPNLYWYRQAAGRGLQLLFYSVGIGQISSEVPQNLSASRPQDRQFILSSKKLLLSDSGFYLCAWSRSNYGCTFGSGTRLTVV.

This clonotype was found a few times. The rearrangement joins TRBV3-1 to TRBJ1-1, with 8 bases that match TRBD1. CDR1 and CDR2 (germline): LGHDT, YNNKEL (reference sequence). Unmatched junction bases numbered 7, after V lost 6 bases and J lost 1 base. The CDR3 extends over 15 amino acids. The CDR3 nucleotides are TGTGCCAGCAGGGTCGCCGGGACAGGGAACACTGAAGCTTTCTTT. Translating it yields CASRVAGTGNTEAFF. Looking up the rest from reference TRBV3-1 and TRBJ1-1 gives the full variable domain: DTAVSQTPKYLVTQMGNDKSIKCEQNLGHDTMYWYKQDSKKFLKIMFSYNNKELIINETVPNRFSPKSPDKAHLNLHINSLELGDSAVYFCASRVAGTGNTEAFFGQGTRLTVV.

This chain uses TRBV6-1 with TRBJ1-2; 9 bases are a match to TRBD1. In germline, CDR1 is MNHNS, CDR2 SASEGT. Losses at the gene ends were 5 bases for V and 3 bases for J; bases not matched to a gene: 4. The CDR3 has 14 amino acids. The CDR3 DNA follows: TGTGCCAGCAGTTTGGGACAGGGTCACTATGGCTACACCTTC. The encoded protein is CASSLGQGHYGYTF.

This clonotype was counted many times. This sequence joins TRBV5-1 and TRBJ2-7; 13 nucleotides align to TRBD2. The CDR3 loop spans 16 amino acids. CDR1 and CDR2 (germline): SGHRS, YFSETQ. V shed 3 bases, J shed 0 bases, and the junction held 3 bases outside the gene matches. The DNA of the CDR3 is TGCGCCAGCAGCTACCGGACTAGCGGGAGCTCCTACGAGCAGTACTTC. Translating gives CASSYRTSGSSYEQYF.

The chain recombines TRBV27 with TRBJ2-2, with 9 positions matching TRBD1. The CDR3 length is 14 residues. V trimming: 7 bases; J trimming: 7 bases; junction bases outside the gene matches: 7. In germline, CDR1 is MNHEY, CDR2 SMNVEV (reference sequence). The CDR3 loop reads CASTPQGAVGELFF. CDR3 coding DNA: TGTGCCAGCACTCCACAGGGGGCCGTCGGGGAGCTGTTTTTT.

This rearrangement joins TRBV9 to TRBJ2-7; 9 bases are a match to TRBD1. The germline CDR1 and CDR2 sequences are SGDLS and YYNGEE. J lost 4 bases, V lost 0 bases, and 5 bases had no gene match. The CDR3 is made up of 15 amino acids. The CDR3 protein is CASSVGGDRAYEQYF. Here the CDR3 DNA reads TGTGCCAGCAGCGTAGGGGGGGACAGGGCATACGAGCAGTACTTC.

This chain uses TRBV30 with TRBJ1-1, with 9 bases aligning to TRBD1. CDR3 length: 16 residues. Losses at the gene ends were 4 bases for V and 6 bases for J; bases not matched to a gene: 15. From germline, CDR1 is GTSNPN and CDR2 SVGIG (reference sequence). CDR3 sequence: CAWKRDRELWEPEAFF. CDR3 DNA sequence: TGTGCCTGGAAGCGGGACAGGGAGTTGTGGGAACCTGAAGCTTTCTTT. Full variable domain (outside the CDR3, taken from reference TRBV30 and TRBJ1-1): SQTIHQWPATLVQPVGSPLSLECTVEGTSNPNLYWYRQAAGRGLQLLFYSVGIGQISSEVPQNLSASRPQDRQFILSSKKLLLSDSGFYLCAWKRDRELWEPEAFFGQGTRLTVV.

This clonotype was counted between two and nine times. The chain's CDR3 is CASSLESGSSDTQYF. The CDR3 nucleotides read TGCGCCAGCAGCTTGGAGAGCGGGAGTTCAGATACGCAGTATTTT. The chain recombines TRBV5-1 with TRBJ2-3, with TRBD2 identical over 8 bases. The CDR3 is 15 amino acids. Germline CDR1 reads SGHRS; CDR2 reads YFSETQ. The J segment lost 4 bases and the V segment lost 0 bases, leaving 4 bases of the junction unmatched. The whole variable domain, remainder taken from reference TRBV5-1 and TRBJ2-3, is KAGVTQTPRYLIKTRGQQVTLSCSPISGHRSVSWYQQTPGQGLQFLFEYFSETQRNKGNFPGRFSGRQFSNSRSEMNVSTLELGDSALYLCASSLESGSSDTQYFGPGTRLTVL.

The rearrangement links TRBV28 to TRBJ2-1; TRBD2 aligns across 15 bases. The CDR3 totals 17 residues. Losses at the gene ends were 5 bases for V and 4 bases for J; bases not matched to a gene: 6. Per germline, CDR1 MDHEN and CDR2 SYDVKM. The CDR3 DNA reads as TGTGCCAGCAGTCGGACTAGCGGGAGGGCCGAGTACAATGAGCAGTTCTTC. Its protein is CASSRTSGRAEYNEQFF.

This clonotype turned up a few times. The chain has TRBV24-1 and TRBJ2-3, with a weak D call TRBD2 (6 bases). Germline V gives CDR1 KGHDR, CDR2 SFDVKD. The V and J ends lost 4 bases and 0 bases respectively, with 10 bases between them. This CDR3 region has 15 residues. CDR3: CATSDQTRSTDTQYF. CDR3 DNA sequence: TGTGCCACCAGTGACCAGACTAGAAGCACAGATACGCAGTATTTT.

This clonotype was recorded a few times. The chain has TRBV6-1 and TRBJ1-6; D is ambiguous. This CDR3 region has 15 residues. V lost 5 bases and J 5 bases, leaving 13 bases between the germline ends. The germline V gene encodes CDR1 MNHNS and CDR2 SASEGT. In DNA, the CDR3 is TGTGCCAGCAGTATCCGGACGGAGCATAATTCACCCCTCCACTTT. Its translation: CASSIRTEHNSPLHF.

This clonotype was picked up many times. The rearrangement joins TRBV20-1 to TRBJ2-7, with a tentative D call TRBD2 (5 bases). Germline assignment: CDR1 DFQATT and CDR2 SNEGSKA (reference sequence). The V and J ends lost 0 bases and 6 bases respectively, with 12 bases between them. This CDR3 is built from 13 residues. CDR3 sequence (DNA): TGCAGTGCTAGAGATCCGGCGGACTCCGAGCAGTACTTC. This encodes CSARDPADSEQYF.

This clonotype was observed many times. CDR3 coding DNA: TGCAGTGCTAGAGATGCCCATACGCAGTATTTT. Amino acids: CSARDAHTQYF. The V gene is TRBV20-1, the J gene TRBJ2-3; no reliable D call. The germline V gene encodes CDR1 DFQATT and CDR2 SNEGSKA (reference sequence). The CDR3 is 11 amino acids. Between the trimmed V and J ends, which lost 0 bases and 7 bases, there was a span of 5 bases.